This T cell receptor beta chain emerged from a study of a mutant IDH1 vaccine in newly diagnosed glioma. TCRdb's copy holds only in-frame clones and misses some; the assay was immunoSEQ multiplex PCR. This sample carries under 45,000 clones, 84% of them seen once, and the ten largest clones take about 2.4%. The CDR3 runs to 15 residues. Trimming cost V 0 bases and J 4 bases, with 12 bases left between them. In germline, CDR1 is SGDLS, CDR2 YYNGEE. Time point defined: week 23, last vaccination. Vaccination used 300 ug of mutant IDH1 20-mer peptide per dose, with topical imiquimod. This clone was counted only a few times. Its antigen is unknown.

This rearrangement joins TRBV9 to TRBJ2-3; D is uncertain. Sequenced material: PBMCs, taken from a glioma patient whose treatment included an IDH1 peptide vaccine. This receptor was identified in a woman aged 18-29 years with glioma. Some clones in this sample may be carry-over from other donors' samples. CDR3: CASSVEGGVADTQYF. CDR3 DNA: TGTGCCAGCAGCGTAGAGGGCGGAGTGGCAGATACGCAGTATTTT.